The 27 T cell receptor beta chains in this list originate from one sample, sequenced in a study of beta chain features in type 1 diabetes. Overall study results and limits: Shorter TCRB CDR3s, moderately but significantly so, marked every one of the four CD4+ subsets in Type 1 diabetes patients.

Reverse transcription of all isolated RNA meant that expressed TCRB transcripts were sequenced. The assay was immunoSEQ multiplex PCR, and TCRdb's table has in-frame clones only and misses some. The data hold 500,000 to 800,000 clones, with around 12% observed a single time. The antigens for these receptors are not known. Material: naive CD4+ T cells from blood. Receptors were obtained from a man aged 25 to 40 with type 1 diabetes.

This clone has more than one count but fewer than ten. The J gene is TRBJ2-1, the V gene TRBV10-3; 11 nucleotides match TRBD2. The germline gives CDR1 ENHRY, CDR2 SYGVKD. J lost 5 bases, V lost 11 bases, and 11 bases had no gene match. The CDR3 consists of 15 residues. The CDR3 here is CASVKSSGGHNEQFF. In DNA, the CDR3 is TGTGCCTCCGTAAAATCTAGCGGGGGGCACAATGAGCAGTTCTTC.

This chain connects TRBV6-5 to TRBJ1-5; D not certain. Germline V lookup: CDR1 MNHEY, CDR2 SVGAGI. V gave up 6 bases and J gave up 3 bases, with 6 bases separating them. CDR3 size: 12 residues. CDR3 amino acids: CASSDFNQPQHF. The CDR3 coding sequence is TGTGCCAGCAGCGACTTCAATCAGCCCCAGCATTTT.

The chain combines TRBV11-2 with TRBJ1-1; 9 nucleotides line up with TRBD1. This CDR3 is 15 amino acids long. Germline CDR1 is SGHAT and CDR2 is FQNNGV. The junction had 7 bases not matched to a gene; V was cut back by 7 bases and J by 1 base. The CDR3 here is CASTDPGQGNTEAFF. DNA for the CDR3: TGTGCCAGCACCGACCCGGGACAGGGGAACACTGAAGCTTTCTTT.

V is TRBV14 and J is TRBJ2-1; 9 bases map to TRBD2. This CDR3 has 15 amino acids. CDR1 and CDR2 (germline): SGHDN, FVKESK. V lost 1 base and J lost 9; bases outside the gene matches: 7. CDR3 bases: TGTGCCAGCAGCCAAGTAGGCGGGGGGGCACGTGAGCAGTTCTTC. Protein product: CASSQVGGGAREQFF. Based on the CDR3 plus reference TRBV14 and TRBJ2-1, the full variable domain is EAGVTQFPSHSVIEKGQTVTLRCDPISGHDNLYWYRRVMGKEIKFLLHFVKESKQDESGMPNNRFLAERTGGTYSTLKVQPAELEDSGVYFCASSQVGGGAREQFFGPGTRLTVL.

This clone has only a few counts. The rearrangement links TRBV7-9 to TRBJ2-3; possibly TRBD1 for D (6 bases). The CDR3 totals 15 residues. Trimming shortened V by 7 bases and J by 2 bases, and 16 bases separated the two germline ends. The germline gives CDR1 SEHNR, CDR2 FQNEAQ (reference sequence). The CDR3: CASNSDSLNTDTQYF. The CDR3 region has the DNA TGTGCCAGCAACTCGGACAGCCTAAACACAGATACGCAGTATTTT.

In regard to this clone: At the DNA level, this CDR3 is encoded by other sequences in the same sample as well. This chain connects TRBV7-2 to TRBJ2-7, with D perhaps TRBD1 (5 bases). Germline V gives CDR1 SGHTA, CDR2 FQGNSA. CDR3 size: 15 residues. Trimming pared 1 base from V and 7 bases from J, leaving 17 bases between. In DNA form, the CDR3 reads TGTGCCAGCAGCTTAGTAGGGGATATTTCATATGAGCAGTACTTC. Its translation: CASSLVGDISYEQYF.

The chain joins TRBV11-3 to TRBJ2-1; no reliable D call. The ends were cut back, 1 base at V and 9 bases at J, with 7 bases in the middle. CDR3 length: 12 residues. Germline V lookup: CDR1 SGHNT, CDR2 YENEEA. CDR3 loop: CASSLVGSEQFF. In nucleotides, the CDR3 is TGTGCCAGCAGCTTAGTCGGGTCTGAGCAGTTCTTC.

This chain joins TRBV6-5 and TRBJ1-3; D is unclear. V was shortened by 6 bases and J by 8 bases, with 8 bases between the two germline ends. CDR3 length equals 11 residues. Germline assignment: CDR1 MNHEY and CDR2 SVGAGI. The CDR3 DNA reads as TGTGCCAGCAGCCAGTGGGACACCATATATTTT. Encoded protein: CASSQWDTIYF.

The chain combines TRBV15 with TRBJ2-5; D uncertain. This CDR3 is 13 amino acids long. Trimming stripped 5 bases from V and 0 bases from J, with 7 bases between. Germline assignment: CDR1 LNHNV and CDR2 YYDKDF (reference sequence). Here the CDR3 reads CATSAAHQETQYF. The DNA for the CDR3 is TGTGCCACCAGCGCAGCTCACCAAGAGACCCAGTACTTC.

The CDR3 DNA reads as TGTGCCAGCAGTGGTCGGAATAGCGGGGGAAGCACAGATACGCAGTATTTT. Translation: CASSGRNSGGSTDTQYF. The chain joins TRBV2 to TRBJ2-3, with 9 bases aligning to TRBD2. Germline CDR1 and CDR2: SNHLY and FYNNEI. Losses at the gene ends were 4 bases for V and 0 bases for J; bases not matched to a gene: 8. This CDR3 has 17 amino acids. Filled out from reference TRBV2 and TRBJ2-3, the complete variable domain reads EPEVTQTPSHQVTQMGQEVILRCVPISNHLYFYWYRQILGQKVEFLVSFYNNEISEKSEIFDDQFSVERPDGSNFTLKIRSTKLEDSAMYFCASSGRNSGGSTDTQYFGPGTRLTVL.

This clone was detected only a few times. The V gene is TRBV19, the J gene TRBJ2-2; TRBD1 matches 7 bases. The CDR3 runs 15 residues. V lost 5 bases and J lost 5; bases outside the gene matches: 8. Germline V gene data show CDR1 as LNHDA and CDR2 as SQIVND (reference sequence). The CDR3 DNA reads TGTGCCAGTAGTCCCCTACAGGGGAGTACCGGGGAGCTGTTTTTT. Its protein is CASSPLQGSTGELFF.

This clone was seen more than once but under ten times. The genes are TRBV7-9 and TRBJ1-1; D not resolved. Trimming shortened V by 7 bases and J by 0 bases, and 15 bases separated the two germline ends. Per germline, CDR1 SEHNR and CDR2 FQNEAQ (reference sequence). This CDR3 spans 15 amino acids. CDR3 nucleotide sequence: TGTGCCAGCAACCCTGGCCAGGCTATGAACACTGAAGCTTTCTTT. Protein sequence: CASNPGQAMNTEAFF. The entire variable domain, with the rest obtained from reference TRBV7-9 and TRBJ1-1, is as follows: DTGVSQNPRHKITKRGQNVTFRCDPISEHNRLYWYRQTLGQGPEFLTYFQNEAQLEKSRLLSDRFSAERPKGSFSTLEIQRTEQGDSAMYLCASNPGQAMNTEAFFGQGTRLTVV.

A few counts support this clone. The rearrangement joins TRBV4-2 to TRBJ2-7, with D possibly TRBD2 on 5 matching bases. Trimming stripped 1 base from V and 2 bases from J, with 12 bases between. CDR1 is LGHNA, CDR2 YNFKEQ, per germline. This CDR3 has 15 residues. CDR3 in amino acids: CASSQVKGAAYEQYF. The CDR3 DNA is TGTGCCAGCAGCCAAGTAAAGGGAGCAGCCTACGAGCAGTACTTC.

The rearrangement joins TRBV7-8 to TRBJ2-3; maybe TRBD1 (6 bases). The germline CDR1 and CDR2 sequences are SGHVS and FQNEAQ. This CDR3 region has 13 residues. The V gene lost 8 bases and the J gene lost 9 bases, with 18 bases spanning the gap. Here the CDR3 reads CASLGTSAATQYF. Here the CDR3 DNA reads TGTGCCAGCCTCGGGACATCTGCGGCGACGCAGTATTTT. Drawing the rest from reference TRBV7-8 and TRBJ2-3, the complete variable domain is GAGVSQSPRYKVAKRGQDVALRCDPISGHVSLFWYQQALGQGPEFLTYFQNEAQLDKSGLPSDRFFAERPEGSVSTLKIQRTQQEDSAVYLCASLGTSAATQYFGPGTRLTVL.

The table lists this clone with a few counts. This chain's CDR3 is CASAPAGHNEQFF. Here the CDR3 DNA reads TGTGCCAGCGCCCCGGCCGGCCACAATGAGCAGTTCTTC. The V and J genes are TRBV27 and TRBJ2-1; D gene uncertain. V gave up 8 bases and J gave up 5 bases, with 13 bases separating them. CDR3 length: 13 amino acids. Germline assignment: CDR1 MNHEY and CDR2 SMNVEV (reference sequence).

The V gene is TRBV7-3, the J gene TRBJ1-2; D is perhaps TRBD1 (6 bases). This CDR3 has 13 amino acids. V was trimmed by 7 bases and J by 4 bases, leaving 13 bases between them. CDR1 and CDR2 (germline): SGHTA, FQGTGA. CDR3 protein: CASNEGGPYGYTF. Written as DNA, the CDR3 is TGTGCCAGCAACGAGGGGGGACCCTATGGCTACACCTTC.

The rearrangement uses TRBV6-5 and TRBJ1-2; the D is unclear. Germline-derived CDR1 and CDR2 are MNHEY and SVGAGI. CDR3 length equals 14 residues. The V end lost 0 bases, the J end lost 0 bases, and 5 bases lay between the germline ends. DNA of the CDR3: TGTGCCAGCAGTTACTCTGGGGCTAACTATGGCTACACCTTC. Protein product: CASSYSGANYGYTF.

This sequence joins TRBV18 and TRBJ1-4; a possible D gene is TRBD1 (5 bases). Germline V gene data show CDR1 as KGHSH and CDR2 as LQKENI. V lost 2 bases, J lost 5 bases, and 6 bases lay in between. The CDR3 extends over 13 amino acids. The CDR3 bases are TGTGCCAGCTCACCAGAGGGGAATGAAAAACTGTTTTTT. Amino acid sequence: CASSPEGNEKLFF.

The chain employs TRBV7-9 and TRBJ2-7, with a tentative D call TRBD1 (6 bases). V was shortened by 6 bases and J by 2 bases, with 20 bases between the two germline ends. Per germline, CDR1 SEHNR and CDR2 FQNEAQ (reference sequence). The CDR3 has 16 residues. CDR3 sequence: CASSWTPGAAPYEQYF. In DNA form, the CDR3 reads TGTGCCAGCAGTTGGACCCCAGGGGCAGCCCCCTACGAGCAGTACTTC.

In DNA form, the CDR3 reads TGTGCCAGCAGTGAATACGATGGCTACACCTTC. The encoded protein is CASSEYDGYTF. This chain connects TRBV25-1 to TRBJ1-2; D call uncertain. V lost 0 bases and J 6 bases, leaving 2 bases between the germline ends. The germline V gene encodes CDR1 MGHDK and CDR2 SYGVNS. The CDR3 is 11 residues long.

This chain uses TRBV30 with TRBJ1-4; weak D call: TRBD1 (5 bases). Germline CDR1 is GTSNPN and CDR2 is SVGIG (reference sequence). V was clipped by 0 bases and J by 8 bases, with 16 bases between them. The CDR3 is made up of 15 amino acids. CDR3 sequence reads: CAWSVFPTWGEKLFF. The DNA of the CDR3 is TGTGCCTGGAGTGTATTCCCGACCTGGGGGGAAAAACTGTTTTTT.

This chain uses TRBV30 with TRBJ2-5, with D possibly being TRBD1 (6 bases). The end of the DNA is better explained by TRBJ2-7, so the J call may be wrong. The CDR3 loop spans 13 amino acids. Germline CDR1 and CDR2: GTSNPN and SVGIG (reference sequence). The CDR3 DNA follows: TGTGCCTGGAGCAGCGGACAGACCTACGAGCAGTACTTC. It specifies CAWSSGQTYEQYF.

This clone was counted only a few times. This CDR3 is CASSIYRQGAYEQYF. The CDR3 nucleotides are TGTGCCAGTAGTATCTACAGACAGGGGGCCTACGAGCAGTACTTC. The V call is TRBV19, the J call TRBJ2-7, with 9 bases identical to TRBD1. CDR3 length equals 15 residues. Germline V gives CDR1 LNHDA, CDR2 SQIVND (reference sequence). With 3 bases clipped from V and 2 bases from J, the junction kept 5 bases outside the gene matches.

The V and J genes are TRBV27 and TRBJ2-3; 12 nucleotides match TRBD2. The CDR3 is 18 amino acids. The trim removed 6 bases at V and 2 bases at J, leaving 12 bases unmatched. CDR1 is MNHEY, CDR2 SMNVEV, per germline (reference sequence). CDR3 in amino acids: CASSSPGLAGSFTDTQYF. CDR3 coding DNA: TGTGCCAGCAGCTCACCGGGACTAGCGGGTTCCTTCACAGATACGCAGTATTTT.

The chain employs TRBV9 and TRBJ2-7; 10 nucleotides line up with TRBD1. Germline assignment: CDR1 SGDLS and CDR2 YYNGEE. J lost 6 bases, V lost 3 bases, and 3 bases had no gene match. This CDR3 comprises 13 residues. The CDR3 reads CASSATGGAEQYF. The CDR3 nucleotides read TGTGCCAGCAGCGCGACAGGGGGCGCCGAGCAGTACTTC.

This clone occurred a few times. V usage is TRBV4-3 and J usage is TRBJ1-5; D not certain. Per the germline V gene, CDR1 is LGHNA and CDR2 is YSLEER. V shed 4 bases and J shed 3 bases, with 10 bases lying between them. The CDR3 loop spans 14 amino acids. CDR3 protein: CASSPGQANQPQHF. The DNA of the CDR3 is TGCGCCAGCAGCCCCGGGCAGGCCAATCAGCCCCAGCATTTT.

A few counts support this clone. The chain recombines TRBV5-1 with TRBJ1-2; D possibly corresponds to TRBD1 (6 bases). V was clipped by 4 bases and J by 2 bases, with 12 bases between them. CDR1 is SGHRS and CDR2 is YFSETQ in the germline V gene. This CDR3 is built from 14 residues. CDR3 in amino acids: CASSPDSHNYGYTF. CDR3 bases: TGCGCCAGCAGCCCGGACAGCCACAACTATGGCTACACCTTC.